A single sample gave rise to the 16 T cell receptor beta chains below, sequenced in a study of blood T cell repertoires in COVID-19. Assay: immunoSEQ multiplex PCR; the TCRdb copy retains only in-frame clones and omits some. The sample lists roughly 290,000 clones, 65% to 85% occurring once. Sequences were obtained from peripheral blood. These receptors came from a person aged 70 to 85 with COVID-19, enrolled during active disease.

The chain links TRBV24-1 to TRBJ2-1, with 8 bases lining up with TRBD2. The V gene's germline CDR1 is KGHDR and CDR2 SFDVKD. The CDR3 extends over 14 amino acids. V trimming: 7 bases; J trimming: 6 bases; junction bases outside the gene matches: 7. DNA of the CDR3: TGTGCCACCAGCAACGGACTAGCTCGCAATGAGCAGTTCTTC. Amino acid sequence: CATSNGLARNEQFF.

The rearrangement uses TRBV6-4 and TRBJ1-4; a weak D match, TRBD1 (5 bases). Germline CDR1 reads MRHNA; CDR2 reads SNTAGT. V gave up 2 bases and J gave up 7 bases, with 11 bases separating them. This CDR3 has 14 residues. CDR3 DNA sequence: TGTGCCAGCAGTGACACAGGTTCCGCTGAAAAACTGTTTTTT. Protein product: CASSDTGSAEKLFF.

The chain is built from TRBV7-9 and TRBJ2-3; the D is unclear. The V and J ends lost 2 bases and 4 bases respectively, with 7 bases between them. Germline V gene data show CDR1 as SEHNR and CDR2 as FQNEAQ (reference sequence). CDR3 length: 13 residues. In DNA, the CDR3 is TGTGCCAGCAGCTTAATCGTCGCAGATACGCAGTATTTT. It yields the protein CASSLIVADTQYF.

This chain connects TRBV7-9 to TRBJ2-7; maybe TRBD2 (6 bases). Trimming cost V 1 base and J 4 bases, with 23 bases left between them. CDR3 size: 18 residues. Germline values: CDR1 SEHNR, CDR2 FQNEAQ (reference sequence). As DNA, the CDR3 is TGTGCCAGCAGCTTAGTGGTCTTGGCGGGACCGAGAATATACGAGCAGTACTTC. It codes for CASSLVVLAGPRIYEQYF.

This chain joins TRBV7-9 and TRBJ1-4, with 8 bases fitting TRBD1. The CDR3 is made up of 14 amino acids. CDR1 is SEHNR and CDR2 is FQNEAQ in the germline V gene (reference sequence). The junction had 3 bases not matched to a gene; V was cut back by 5 bases and J by 4 bases. CDR3 sequence: CASSMGQDNEKLFF. The CDR3 DNA reads TGTGCCAGCAGCATGGGACAGGATAATGAAAAACTGTTTTTT.

The chain is built from TRBV27 and TRBJ2-7; 11 bases align to TRBD1. Trimming cost V 4 bases and J 5 bases; bases outside gene matches: 4. The V gene's germline CDR1 is MNHEY and CDR2 SMNVEV (reference sequence). This CDR3 region has 14 residues. The CDR3 sequence: CASSYGTGGHEQYF. The CDR3, as DNA: TGTGCCAGCAGTTACGGGACAGGGGGACACGAGCAGTACTTC.

The chain links TRBV28 to TRBJ1-2, with 7 nucleotides matching TRBD1. Trimming took 8 bases from V and 4 from J; bases not matched to a gene: 7. Germline V gene data show CDR1 as MDHEN and CDR2 as SYDVKM. CDR3 length: 13 residues. The CDR3 bases are TGTGCCAGCCGGACAGGAGCGATCTATGGCTACACCTTC. Translation: CASRTGAIYGYTF.

The chain couples TRBV11-3 to TRBJ2-7; 8 positions match TRBD2. CDR3 length equals 15 residues. CDR1 SGHNT and CDR2 YENEEA come from the germline V gene. Germline trimming cut 1 base from V and 0 bases from J; bases unmatched to any gene: 2. In DNA form, the CDR3 reads TGTGCCAGCAGCTTAGGAAGCGGGAGCTCCTACGAGCAGTACTTC. This gives the protein CASSLGSGSSYEQYF.

This sequence joins TRBV6-6 and TRBJ2-2, with D uncertain. The V and J ends lost 6 bases and 6 bases respectively, with 14 bases between them. CDR1 and CDR2 from the germline V gene are MNHNY and SVGAGI (reference sequence). This CDR3 region has 14 residues. The CDR3 loop is CASRTPLIAGELFF. CDR3 nucleotide sequence: TGTGCCAGCAGAACCCCACTGATTGCCGGGGAGCTGTTTTTT.

The rearrangement links TRBV6-1 to TRBJ1-5; D is unresolved. The V end was cut by 1 base, the J end by 11 bases, with 9 bases between. Germline CDR1 reads MNHNS; CDR2 reads SASEGT. The CDR3 sequence is 12 residues long. The CDR3 protein is CASSEGLVTQHF. The CDR3 region has the DNA TGTGCCAGCAGTGAAGGTCTAGTGACCCAGCATTTT.

This sequence joins TRBV7-2 and TRBJ1-3, with D unresolved. V lost 0 bases and J 0 bases, leaving 9 bases between the germline ends. CDR1 and CDR2 from the germline V gene are SGHTA and FQGNSA. The CDR3 extends over 16 amino acids. In nucleotides, the CDR3 is TGTGCCAGCAGCTTAGCGCCAGGCACCTCTGGAAACACCATATATTTT. Protein: CASSLAPGTSGNTIYF.

The gene calls are TRBV28 and TRBJ2-7; a weak D match, TRBD1 (5 bases). The CDR3 has 15 residues. Trimming shortened V by 4 bases and J by 0 bases, and 13 bases separated the two germline ends. The germline V gene encodes CDR1 MDHEN and CDR2 SYDVKM. The CDR3: CASSSIGAPSYEQYF. The CDR3 DNA follows: TGTGCCAGCAGTTCAATTGGGGCTCCCTCCTACGAGCAGTACTTC.

This chain joins TRBV27 and TRBJ2-7; TRBD1 matches at 9 bases. Germline-derived CDR1 and CDR2 are MNHEY and SMNVEV (reference sequence). The CDR3 runs to 14 residues. V dropped 5 bases and J dropped 7; count of bases not matched to a gene: 9. The CDR3 DNA is TGTGCCAGCAGTCCCGGGACAGGGTTTAGGGAGCAGTACTTC. Its translation is CASSPGTGFREQYF.

This chain links TRBV6-6 with TRBJ2-5, with 9 bases that match TRBD2. The CDR3 runs 20 residues. The junction had 25 bases not matched to a gene; V was cut back by 6 bases and J by 5 bases. The germline V gene encodes CDR1 MNHNY and CDR2 SVGAGI (reference sequence). The CDR3 DNA is TGTGCCAGCAGCCCATACAGGGTTGGGCGGTTTAGCGGGAGTGGCGAGACCCAGTACTTC. This codes for CASSPYRVGRFSGSGETQYF.

This clone was picked up one time. The rearrangement links TRBV4-3 to TRBJ2-5; D remains unclear. V dropped 0 bases and J dropped 4 bases, with 12 bases sitting between them. The CDR3 consists of 15 residues. Germline values: CDR1 LGHNA, CDR2 YSLEER. CDR3 in amino acids: CASSQDLSRRETQYF. CDR3 nucleotides: TGCGCCAGCAGCCAAGATCTATCGCGGAGAGAGACCCAGTACTTC.

V and J are TRBV21-1 and TRBJ1-1. TRBV21-1 is labeled a pseudogene. This CDR3 region has 17 residues. The CDR3 reads CASSKKCLGGSGTEAFF. In DNA, the CDR3 is TGTGCCAGCAGCAAAAAGTGCCTCGGGGGTAGTGGCACTGAAGCTTTCTTT.